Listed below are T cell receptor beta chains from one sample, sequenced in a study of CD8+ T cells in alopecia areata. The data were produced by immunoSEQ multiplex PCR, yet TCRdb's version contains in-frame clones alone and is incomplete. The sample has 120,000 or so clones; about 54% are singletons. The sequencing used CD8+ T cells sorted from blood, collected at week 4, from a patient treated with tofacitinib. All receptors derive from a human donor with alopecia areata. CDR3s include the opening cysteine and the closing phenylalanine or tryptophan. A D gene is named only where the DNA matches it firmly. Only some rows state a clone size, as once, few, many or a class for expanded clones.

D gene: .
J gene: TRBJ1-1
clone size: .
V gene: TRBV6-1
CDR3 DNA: TGTGCCAGCAGTGGATCACCGGGGGGGAACACTGAAGCTTTCTTT
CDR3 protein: CASSGSPGGNTEAFF

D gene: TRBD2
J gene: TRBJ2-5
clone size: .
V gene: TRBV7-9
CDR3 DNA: TGTGCCAGCAGCTCCCTCCTTACGGGGGGGGAAGAGACCCAGTACTTC
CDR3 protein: CASSSLLTGGEETQYF

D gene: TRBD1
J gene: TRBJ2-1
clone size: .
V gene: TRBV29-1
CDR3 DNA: TGCAGCGGTGAAGGGGACAGGGTGGACAATGAGCAGTTCTTC
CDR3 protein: CSGEGDRVDNEQFF

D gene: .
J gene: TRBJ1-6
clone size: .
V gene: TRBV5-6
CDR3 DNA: TGTGCCAGCAGCGCCACAGCGGGCCTCGATAATTCACCCCTCCACTTT
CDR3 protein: CASSATAGLDNSPLHF

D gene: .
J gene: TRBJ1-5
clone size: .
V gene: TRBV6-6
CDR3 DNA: TGTGCCAGCAGCCATGACAGCGGCAATCAGCCCCAGCATTTT
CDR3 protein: CASSHDSGNQPQHF

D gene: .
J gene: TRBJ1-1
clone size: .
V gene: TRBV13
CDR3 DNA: TGTGCCAGCAGCTTAGGCCGAACGAACACTGAAGCTTTCTTT
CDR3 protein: CASSLGRTNTEAFF

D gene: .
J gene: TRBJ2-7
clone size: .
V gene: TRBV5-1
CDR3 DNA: TGCGCCAGCAGCTCCTTAAGCCTCAGCCACGAGCAGTACTTC
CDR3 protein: CASSSLSLSHEQYF

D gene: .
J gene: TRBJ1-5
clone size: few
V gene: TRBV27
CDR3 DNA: TGTGCCAGCACCTCAGGAGGGCTAGGTCAGCCCCAGCATTTT
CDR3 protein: CASTSGGLGQPQHF

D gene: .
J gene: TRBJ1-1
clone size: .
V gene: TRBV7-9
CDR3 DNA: TGTGCCAGCAGTCTCCTAGGGGAGGGAGGGTCTGAAGCTTTCTTT
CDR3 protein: CASSLLGEGGSEAFF

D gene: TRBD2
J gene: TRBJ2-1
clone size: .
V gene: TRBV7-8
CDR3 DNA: TGTGCCAGCAGCTCCGGACTAGCGGGTTTCGATGAGCAGTTCTTC
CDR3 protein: CASSSGLAGFDEQFF

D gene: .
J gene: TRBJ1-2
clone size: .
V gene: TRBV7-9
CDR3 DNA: TGTGCCAGCAGCACTCGACGGAATGACTATGGCTACACCTTC
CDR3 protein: CASSTRRNDYGYTF

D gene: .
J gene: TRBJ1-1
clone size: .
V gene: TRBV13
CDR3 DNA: TGTGCCATCACTAACCCTATGAACACTGAAGCTTTCTTT
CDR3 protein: CAITNPMNTEAFF

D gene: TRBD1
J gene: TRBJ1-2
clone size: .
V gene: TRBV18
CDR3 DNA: TGTGCCAGCTCACGGACAGGATTTGGCTACACCTTC
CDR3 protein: CASSRTGFGYTF

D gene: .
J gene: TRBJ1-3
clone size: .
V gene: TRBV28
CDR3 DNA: TGTGCCAGCAGCTTCAACCTAGGACGGATCGACTCTGGAAACACCATATATTTT
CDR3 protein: CASSFNLGRIDSGNTIYF

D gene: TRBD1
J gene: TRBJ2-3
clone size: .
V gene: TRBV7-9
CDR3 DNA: TGTGCCAGCAGCTCCCCCGGACAGGGAAAAGGAGATACGCAGTATTTT
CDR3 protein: CASSSPGQGKGDTQYF

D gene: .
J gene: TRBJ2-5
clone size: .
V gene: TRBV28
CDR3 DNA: TGTGCCAGCACTGACTGGGAGACCCAGTACTTC
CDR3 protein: CASTDWETQYF

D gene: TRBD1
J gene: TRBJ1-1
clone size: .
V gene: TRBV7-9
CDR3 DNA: TGTGCCAGCAGCTTAGCTTCGACAGGGGAAGCTTTCTTT
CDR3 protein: CASSLASTGEAFF

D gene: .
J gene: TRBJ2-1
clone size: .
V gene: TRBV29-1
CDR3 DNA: TGCAGCGCCCCGAAGACGGGGAATGAGCAGTTCTTC
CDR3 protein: CSAPKTGNEQFF

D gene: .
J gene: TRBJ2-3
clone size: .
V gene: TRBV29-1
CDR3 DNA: TGCAGCGTTGAAGATCTGGGTTTT
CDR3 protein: CSVEDLGF

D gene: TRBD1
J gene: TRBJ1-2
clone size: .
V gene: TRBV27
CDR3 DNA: TGTGCCAGCAGTAACGTAGGACAGGGAGGGAACTATGGCTACACCTTC
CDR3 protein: CASSNVGQGGNYGYTF

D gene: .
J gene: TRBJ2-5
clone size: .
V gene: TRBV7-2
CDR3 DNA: TGTGCCAGCAGCTTAGAGATAGCCGTGGAGACCCAGTACTTC
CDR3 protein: CASSLEIAVETQYF

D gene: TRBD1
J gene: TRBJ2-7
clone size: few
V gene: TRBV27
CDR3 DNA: TGTGCCAGCAGTTCCCAGGGGGCGAGAGGCTACGAGCAGTACTTC
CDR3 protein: CASSSQGARGYEQYF

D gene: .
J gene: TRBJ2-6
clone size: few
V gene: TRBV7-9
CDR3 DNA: TGTGCCATCAGGTCTGGGGCCAACGTCCTGACTTTC
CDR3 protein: CAIRSGANVLTF

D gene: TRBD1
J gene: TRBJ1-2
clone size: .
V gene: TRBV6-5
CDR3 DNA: TGTGCCAGCAGAACAGGGGATGGCTACACCTTC
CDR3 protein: CASRTGDGYTF

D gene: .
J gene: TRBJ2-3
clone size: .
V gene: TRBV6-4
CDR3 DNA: TGTGCCAGCAGTGAGGATGGATACTCCACAGATACGCAGTATTTT
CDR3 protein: CASSEDGYSTDTQYF

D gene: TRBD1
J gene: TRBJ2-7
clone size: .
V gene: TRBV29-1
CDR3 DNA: TGCAGCGTTGAAGATGGGGACAGCTACGAGCAGTACTTC
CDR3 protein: CSVEDGDSYEQYF